This passage covers 30 T cell receptor beta chains from one sample sequenced in a study of T cells in localized non-small cell lung cancer. TCRdb keeps only in-frame clones here, not all; method: immunoSEQ multiplex PCR. Of around 64,000 clones in the sample, roughly 76% are singletons; the top ten hold roughly 4.5%. The sequenced sample was PBMCs, obtained before any cancer treatment. These receptors were obtained from a man between 40 and 69 years old with stage II lung adenocarcinoma.

The V gene is TRBV7-9, the J gene TRBJ2-7; TRBD1 might be the D (5 bases). CDR3 size: 14 residues. V was trimmed by 4 bases and J by 2 bases, leaving 12 bases between them. The V gene's germline CDR1 is SEHNR and CDR2 FQNEAQ (reference sequence). Written as DNA, the CDR3 is TGTGCCAGCAGCTCCCGCAGGGTCACCTACGAGCAGTACTTC. Translating it yields CASSSRRVTYEQYF.

In its sample, this clone was seen a few times. J is TRBJ1-2 and V is TRBV5-6; 7 bases line up with TRBD1. In germline, CDR1 is SGHDT, CDR2 YYEEEE. CDR3 length: 13 residues. V lost 4 bases to trimming and J lost 10 bases; unmatched junction nucleotides: 10. In DNA, the CDR3 is TGTGCCAGCAGCCGCCTCCGACAGGGCCCCTACACCTTC. Its translation is CASSRLRQGPYTF. Using reference TRBV5-6 and TRBJ1-2 for the parts outside the CDR3, the full variable domain is DAGVTQSPTHLIKTRGQQVTLRCSPKSGHDTVSWYQQALGQGPQFIFQYYEEEERQRGNFPDRFSGHQFPNYSSELNVNALLLGDSALYLCASSRLRQGPYTFGSGTRLTVV.

This clone turned up a few times. This chain links TRBV15 with TRBJ1-1; perhaps TRBD1 as D (6 bases). Per germline, CDR1 LNHNV and CDR2 YYDKDF (reference sequence). CDR3 length equals 13 residues. Trimming took off 5 bases at V and 6 bases at J, with 13 bases between the two ends. The CDR3 spells CATSSEGVAEAFF. For the CDR3, the DNA is TGTGCCACCAGCTCCGAGGGGGTGGCTGAAGCTTTCTTT.

The chain couples TRBV30 to TRBJ1-2; unclear D gene. This CDR3 has 14 amino acids. Germline CDR1 and CDR2: GTSNPN and SVGIG (reference sequence). The germline V and J ends were trimmed by 0 bases and 0 bases, with 8 bases remaining between them. This chain's CDR3 is CAWSVPATNYGYTF. The CDR3 DNA sequence: TGTGCCTGGAGTGTACCCGCAACTAACTATGGCTACACCTTC.

In this sample, this clone turned up a few times. The chain combines TRBV4-2 with TRBJ2-3, with a weak D call TRBD2 (5 bases). The ends were cut back, 1 base at V and 3 bases at J, with 17 bases in the middle. This CDR3 contains 17 residues. Per germline, CDR1 LGHNA and CDR2 YNFKEQ. In DNA, the CDR3 is TGTGCCAGCAGCCAAGTCCAGAGAGGGATCAGTACAGATACGCAGTATTTT. The encoded protein is CASSQVQRGISTDTQYF.

This chain connects TRBV30 to TRBJ1-2; 7 nucleotides line up with TRBD1. The CDR3 length is 15 residues. Germline V lookup: CDR1 GTSNPN, CDR2 SVGIG (reference sequence). J gave up 8 bases and V 2 bases, and 14 bases lay outside the gene matches. CDR3 amino acids: CAWSSVWRGQWGYTF. The DNA of the CDR3 is TGTGCCTGGAGTAGTGTGTGGAGGGGGCAATGGGGCTACACCTTC.

The CDR3 DNA reads TGTGCCAGTTCAAGGGGTATTGGGTACAATGAGCAGTTCTTC. Its protein product is CASSRGIGYNEQFF. The rearrangement links TRBV6-5 to TRBJ2-1; possible D gene TRBD1, 5 bases. Trimming pared 9 bases from V and 4 bases from J, leaving 16 bases between. Germline V gene data show CDR1 as MNHEY and CDR2 as SVGAGI. The CDR3 length is 14 residues.

The V and J genes are TRBV6-5 and TRBJ2-3; 10 positions agree with TRBD1. With 4 bases clipped from V and 3 bases from J, the junction kept 4 bases outside the gene matches. The CDR3 consists of 15 residues. Looked up from germline, CDR1 is MNHEY and CDR2 is SVGAGI. The DNA of the CDR3 is TGTGCCAGCAGTTCCCGGACAGGGGGTACAGATACGCAGTATTTT. Amino acid sequence: CASSSRTGGTDTQYF.

The rearrangement joins TRBV10-3 to TRBJ2-2; 7 nucleotides align to TRBD2. CDR1 and CDR2 from the germline V gene are ENHRY and SYGVKD. J was trimmed by 3 bases and V by 0 bases; bases with no gene match: 4. The CDR3 totals 16 residues. The CDR3 here is CAISESAGRDTGELFF. DNA for the CDR3: TGTGCCATCAGTGAGTCAGCGGGACGGGACACCGGGGAGCTGTTTTTT.

This chain uses TRBV13 with TRBJ1-1, with 7 bases lining up with TRBD1. The germline gives CDR1 PRHDT, CDR2 FYEKMQ (reference sequence). V lost 4 bases to trimming and J lost 4 bases; unmatched junction nucleotides: 6. The CDR3 has 14 residues. CDR3 in DNA: TGTGCCAGCAGCTCCCGACAGGGACTCACTGAAGCTTTCTTT. Amino acids: CASSSRQGLTEAFF. The full variable domain, rest sourced from reference TRBV13 and TRBJ1-1, is AAGVIQSPRHLIKEKRETATLKCYPIPRHDTVYWYQQGPGQDPQFLISFYEKMQSDKGSIPDRFSAQQFSDYHSELNMSSLELGDSALYFCASSSRQGLTEAFFGQGTRLTVV.

The V gene is TRBV12-5, the J gene TRBJ2-2; D not certain. CDR1 is LGHNT, CDR2 FRNRAP, per germline. The CDR3 is 12 amino acids. Deletions cut 2 bases from V and 6 bases from J, with 4 bases between. DNA of the CDR3: TGTGCTAGTGGTTTGCCCCCCGGGGAGCTGTTTTTT. It is translated as CASGLPPGELFF.

This clone was picked up a small number of times. The chain links TRBV15 to TRBJ2-3; possibly TRBD1 or TRBD2 for D (5 bases each). Germline V gene data show CDR1 as LNHNV and CDR2 as YYDKDF (reference sequence). Trimming removed 1 base at V and 1 base at J, with 9 bases between. The CDR3 runs to 15 residues. For the CDR3, the DNA is TGTGCCACCAGCAGAGGGGGGACCGGCACAGATACGCAGTATTTT. Protein: CATSRGGTGTDTQYF.

The J gene is TRBJ2-7, the V gene TRBV27, with D possibly TRBD1 on 5 matching bases. Germline loops: CDR1 MNHEY, CDR2 SMNVEV (reference sequence). The germline V and J ends were trimmed by 5 bases and 1 base, with 15 bases remaining between them. The CDR3 spans 15 residues. This CDR3 reads CASSPMTDLSYEQYF. Written as DNA, the CDR3 is TGTGCCAGCAGTCCCATGACAGACCTATCCTACGAGCAGTACTTC.

V usage is TRBV5-1 and J usage is TRBJ2-1; the D is unclear. This CDR3 comprises 14 residues. Trimming stripped 0 bases from V and 5 bases from J, with 9 bases between. Germline CDR1 reads SGHRS; CDR2 reads YFSETQ. The CDR3 is CASSLGLDDNEQFF. In DNA form, the CDR3 reads TGCGCCAGCAGCTTGGGTCTGGATGACAATGAGCAGTTCTTC.

The V gene is TRBV19, the J gene TRBJ2-5; 12 bases fit TRBD1. In germline, CDR1 is LNHDA, CDR2 SQIVND (reference sequence). The V and J ends lost 10 bases and 5 bases, in that order; junction bases with no gene match: 11. This CDR3 is 15 amino acids long. Here the CDR3 DNA reads TGTGCCACCTCAACCGGGACAGGGGGCCGGGAGACCCAGTACTTC. Translating gives CATSTGTGGRETQYF.

The chain links TRBV30 to TRBJ2-5, with D hard to call. The CDR3 consists of 14 residues. Germline V CDR1 and CDR2: GTSNPN, SVGIG (reference sequence). With 0 bases removed from V and 0 bases from J, the gap between germline ends came to 8 bases. The CDR3 loop is CAWSVSNYQETQYF. The DNA of the CDR3 is TGTGCCTGGAGTGTATCGAACTACCAAGAGACCCAGTACTTC. Full variable domain (rest looked up from reference TRBV30 and TRBJ2-5): SQTIHQWPATLVQPVGSPLSLECTVEGTSNPNLYWYRQAAGRGLQLLFYSVGIGQISSEVPQNLSASRPQDRQFILSSKKLLLSDSGFYLCAWSVSNYQETQYFGPGTRLLVL.

CDR3 DNA: TGTGCCAGCTCACCCATTCTGCAGGGGGGATATGAGCAGTACTTC. Protein: CASSPILQGGYEQYF. J is TRBJ2-7 and V is TRBV18; weak D call: TRBD1 (7 bases). From germline, CDR1 is KGHSH and CDR2 LQKENI. V lost 3 bases and J 7 bases, leaving 19 bases between the germline ends. The CDR3 loop spans 15 amino acids.

V usage is TRBV29-1 and J usage is TRBJ2-7, with D perhaps TRBD2 (5 bases). Germline values: CDR1 SQVTM, CDR2 ANQGSEA. This CDR3 is built from 14 residues. The V end lost 7 bases, the J end lost 0 bases, and 16 bases lay between the germline ends. CDR3 sequence reads: CSATRDLNSYEQYF. DNA of the CDR3: TGCAGCGCTACCCGGGATCTTAACTCCTACGAGCAGTACTTC.

This clone was seen a few times. The rearrangement joins TRBV9 to TRBJ1-1; 11 bases map to TRBD1. The CDR3 consists of 20 residues. Germline trimming cut 3 bases from V and 1 base from J; bases unmatched to any gene: 17. Germline assignment: CDR1 SGDLS and CDR2 YYNGEE. The CDR3 sequence is CASSAPGQGELKVRNTEAFF. Here the CDR3 DNA reads TGTGCCAGCAGCGCTCCGGGACAGGGGGAACTCAAAGTACGGAACACTGAAGCTTTCTTT. Together with reference TRBV9 and TRBJ1-1, the CDR3 gives the full variable domain: DSGVTQTPKHLITATGQRVTLRCSPRSGDLSVYWYQQSLDQGLQFLIQYYNGEERAKGNILERFSAQQFPDLHSELNLSSLELGDSALYFCASSAPGQGELKVRNTEAFFGQGTRLTVV.

This clone was seen more than once but under ten times. The chain has TRBV19 and TRBJ1-5, with TRBD1 matching 11 bases. The CDR3 is made up of 16 amino acids. The trim removed 4 bases at V and 1 base at J, leaving 3 bases unmatched. The V gene's germline CDR1 is LNHDA and CDR2 SQIVND (reference sequence). CDR3 in amino acids: CASSTGQGASNQPQHF. The CDR3 region has the DNA TGTGCCAGTAGTACCGGACAGGGGGCAAGCAATCAGCCCCAGCATTTT.

The V call is TRBV2, the J call TRBJ2-5; 7 bases map to TRBD2. The CDR3 spans 17 residues. The ends lost 6 bases at V and 7 bases at J; junction bases unmatched: 20. CDR1 is SNHLY, CDR2 FYNNEI, per germline. DNA for the CDR3: TGTGCCAGCAGGGGAGCTGCGGGACTACCAGCGAAAGGGACCCAGTACTTC. The encoded protein is CASRGAAGLPAKGTQYF.

The chain recombines TRBV7-8 with TRBJ1-6, with D unresolved. Between the trimmed V and J ends, which lost 0 bases and 1 base, there was a span of 13 bases. Per germline, CDR1 SGHVS and CDR2 FQNEAQ. This CDR3 is 18 amino acids long. CDR3 in amino acids: CASSLASFRRSYNSPLHF. The CDR3 region has the DNA TGTGCCAGCAGCTTAGCAAGTTTTCGGCGTTCCTATAATTCACCCCTCCACTTT.

The CDR3 DNA sequence: TGTGCCAGTAGTGGTCTAGCGGGAAGGGGGGCCTACAATGAGCAGTTCTTC. Protein product: CASSGLAGRGAYNEQFF. The rearrangement uses TRBV19 and TRBJ2-1; 9 nucleotides match TRBD2. Looked up from germline, CDR1 is LNHDA and CDR2 is SQIVND (reference sequence). The CDR3 runs to 17 residues. The trim removed 5 bases at V and 2 bases at J, leaving 10 bases unmatched.

The V gene is TRBV6-1, the J gene TRBJ2-1; unclear D gene. Germline V CDR1 and CDR2: MNHNS, SASEGT. The CDR3 totals 15 residues. Between the trimmed V and J ends, which lost 5 bases and 9 bases, there was a span of 20 bases. CDR3 residues: CASSPRSLDGREQFF. For the CDR3, the DNA is TGTGCCAGCAGTCCTCGGTCCCTCGACGGGCGTGAGCAGTTCTTC.

This clone appeared once. The chain couples TRBV5-1 to TRBJ2-2, with unresolved D. CDR1 is SGHRS, CDR2 YFSETQ, per germline. The CDR3 has 17 residues. Trimming took off 0 bases at V and 2 bases at J, with 14 bases between the two ends. The CDR3 here is CASSLVGPLTNTGELFF. The CDR3 region has the DNA TGCGCCAGCAGCTTGGTGGGCCCCCTTACTAACACCGGGGAGCTGTTTTTT.

This chain links TRBV9 with TRBJ2-7; D is perhaps TRBD2 (6 bases). The CDR3 has 15 amino acids. Germline-derived CDR1 and CDR2 are SGDLS and YYNGEE. V was shortened by 0 bases and J by 2 bases, with 12 bases between the two germline ends. The CDR3 DNA is TGTGCCAGCAGCGTAGGGTCTAGCGAAGCCTACGAGCAGTACTTC. It encodes CASSVGSSEAYEQYF.

This sequence joins TRBV29-1 and TRBJ1-3; weak D call: TRBD1 (6 bases). Germline CDR1 is SQVTM and CDR2 is ANQGSEA. V dropped 4 bases and J dropped 0 bases, with 10 bases sitting between them. This CDR3 comprises 14 residues. The chain's CDR3 is CSVGGATSGNTIYF. The CDR3 region has the DNA TGCAGCGTTGGGGGGGCCACCTCTGGAAACACCATATATTTT.

V and J are TRBV10-1 and TRBJ2-5; D assignment may be TRBD1 or TRBD2 (5 bases each). The CDR3 length is 14 residues. Trimming took off 8 bases at V and 1 base at J, with 14 bases between the two ends. Germline CDR1 is WNHNN and CDR2 is SYGVQD (reference sequence). The CDR3 DNA reads as TGCGCCAGCGCTCGGGGACCGGGCCAAGAGACCCAGTACTTC. Its translation is CASARGPGQETQYF.

This clone is a singleton in its sample. The chain couples TRBV27 to TRBJ2-7, with 8 bases lining up with TRBD1. Germline CDR1 reads MNHEY; CDR2 reads SMNVEV (reference sequence). The trim removed 5 bases at V and 3 bases at J, leaving 6 bases unmatched. The CDR3 length is 14 residues. The CDR3 sequence: CASSLAGQGYEQYF. In DNA, the CDR3 is TGTGCCAGCAGTCTAGCCGGACAGGGCTACGAGCAGTACTTC.

The rearrangement joins TRBV7-2 to TRBJ2-3; 9 bases line up with TRBD1. The CDR3 loop spans 12 amino acids. Per the germline V gene, CDR1 is SGHTA and CDR2 is FQGNSA. Trimming took 5 bases from V and 8 from J; bases not matched to a gene: 2. CDR3 bases: TGTGCCAGCAGCCTGACAGGGGGTACGCAGTATTTT. Translation: CASSLTGGTQYF.